What follows describes a single T cell receptor (beta chain). There are a few counts of this clone. Its antigen is unknown. Base-call qualities are not available, and no considerably larger clone is one nucleotide away. The data derive from a study of tumour-infiltrating T cells in Burkitt lymphoma (TCRdb year 2020). Context from the whole study: The Burkitt lymphoma cohort included 80 to 85 patients and covered every epidemiological subtype of the disease. TCR repertoire data were correlated with clinical outcome; productive clonality predicted overall and progression-free survival, independent of established prognosticators including age at diagnosis.

Results and caveats for the whole study, not just this receptor: Several public clonotypes shared across numerous Burkitt lymphoma patients were found, suggesting shared tumour neoantigen selection absent from diffuse large B-cell lymphoma.

The receptor library was made with the immunoSEQ multiplex PCR assay. What TCRdb holds here is the immuneACCESS table cut down to in-frame rearrangements. Part of the clones is not present; checked against another copy, under half of the missing clones reflect an unresolved V gene, and the others are unexplained. This sample lists around 48,000 clones; around 30% were detected once. The top ten clones comprise 2.9% of the sample. V drops 8 bases and J drops 6 bases, leaving 16 bases in between. Counted from cysteine to phenylalanine, this CDR3 has 13 amino acids. Just the 39-base CDR3 DNA is kept, in frame starting at base 1. From a lookup of the germline V gene (reference sequence), CDR1 and CDR2 are SEHNR and FQNEAQ.

Sample: tumor tissue. This clonotype was sampled from a human donor with Burkitt lymphoma. The receptor chain draws on TRBV7-9 and TRBJ1-1; TRBD1 could be the D gene, as 6 bases match. Read as DNA, the sequence is TGTGCCAGCTGGGGGGGCACTCGGGCTGAAGCTTTCTTT. Its coded protein is CASWGGTRAEAFF.